The present T cell receptor beta chain was sequenced within a study of T cell responses to AZD1222 COVID-19 vaccine (dated by TCRdb to the early 2020s). The study in broad terms: A total of 233 trial participants underwent TCR sequencing, of whom nearly 210 had received two doses of AZD1222 and around 26 had received two doses of the MenACWY control vaccine. Enrollment into the trials was organized by age into subgroups of 18-55, 56-69 and 70-plus years, and those subgroups contained roughly 150, 30 and 60 TCR-sequenced participants, respectively.

What the work shows at the level of the full study, not this receptor alone: Spike-specific TCR breadth and depth rose significantly after two AZD1222 doses compared with day 0 and with MenACWY recipients. Reportedly, close to half of the unique spike-specific TCRs recognized epitopes lying outside the regions that are mutated in the B.1.351 and B.1.1.7 variants. Because no day 14 peak-response samples were available, the repertoires could be characterized only after the peak T cell response. Participants were mostly white British, with more females than males. The authors suggested clonal diversity may have been underestimated. Conclusions about previously exposed vaccinees were limited because only six AZD1222 recipients were SARS-CoV-2 seropositive at baseline. The whole spike protein was spanned by vaccine-associated CD4 TCRs, and dominant responses were seen in regions 160-218 and 743-854. In the small 56-69-year group, the increase in depth fell short of significance, most likely because of low power.

The CDR3 regions of human TCRbeta chains were subjected to immunosequencing. The authors processed their data as follows. TCRs in the repertoires were compared against a reference library of SARS-CoV-2-specific TCRs that had been generated with the MIRA antigen-specificity platform. Breadth meant the fraction of unique TCRs that were SARS-CoV-2-associated, whereas depth meant the fraction of total T cells that were SARS-CoV-2-associated. Using the MIRA data, each spike-specific TCR was assigned both to the spike region to which the TCR was reactive and to a CD4 or CD8 class. Log10-transformed breadth and depth values were compared by one-way ANOVA with Sidak's multiple comparisons tests. The table comes from immuneACCESS by way of TCRdb, which keeps in-frame sequences with V and J called. Part of the clones is missing from these tables; in studies checked, under half for an unresolved V gene and the rest for unknown reasons. V and J calls and clone size are copied from that table; D and trimming were computed from the DNA. The sample contains fewer than 90,000 clones, about 93% of them found a single time. The ten largest clones capture 9.5% to 13% of the sample.

The time point label on this specimen signifies: about 28 days (+/-7) after the second vaccine dose. AZD1222 recipients given second doses at about 4 weeks or at about 12 weeks were pooled, since spike-specific TCR depth and breadth were not found to differ between the two schedules. The vaccinee samples were drawn from two UK trials, COV001 and COV002, one of which was a single-blind randomized controlled phase 2/3 trial testing AZD1222 (ChAdOx1 nCoV-19) in healthy adults. For TCRbeta chain sequencing, PBMC samples from trial participants were taken at day 0 and at day 28 after the second dose. Germline trimming: 1 base from V, 1 base from J; junction bases outside gene matches: 3. The CDR3 numbers 15 residues from cysteine through phenylalanine. Only CDR3 DNA is held: 45 bases, read in frame from base 1. The germline V gene yields MGHRA for CDR1 and YSYEKL for CDR2. Remarks on this clone: Its target antigen remains unknown. Per-nucleotide qualities are absent, and no much larger clonotype sits a single base away.

This receptor was taken from an adult who received the AZD1222 COVID-19 vaccine. Sequences were derived from peripheral blood, sampled 28 days after the second AZD1222 dose. The rearrangement joined TRBV4-1 to TRBJ2-5, and TRBD1 matches 7 of the central bases. The CDR3 amino acid sequence is: CASSQAAGGQETQYF. The DNA sequence is as follows: TGCGCCAGCAGCCAAGCGGCAGGGGGCCAAGAGACCCAGTACTTC.